This T cell receptor beta chain was found in a study of technical replicates of blood from a handful of donors. The V and J ends lost 0 bases and 0 bases, in that order; junction bases with no gene match: 10. There are 18 residues in the CDR3. Looked up from germline, CDR1 is SGHRS and CDR2 is YFSETQ. Assay: immunoSEQ multiplex PCR; the TCRdb copy retains only in-frame clones and omits some. The sample has approximately 88,000 clones, 96% seen once. The sequencing sample was made of T cells isolated from PBMCs. This receptor was taken from a human donor in good health. This rearrangement joins TRBV5-1 to TRBJ2-7; 9 bases line up with TRBD2. The CDR3 DNA reads TGCGCCAGCAGCTTGGTGGGTAGCGGGGGAGGTAGCTCCTACGAGCAGTACTTC. Translated, it gives CASSLVGSGGGSSYEQYF.